A selection of T cell receptor beta chains follows, all from one sample in a study of control samples from healthy donors and cancer patients. Sequencing was performed with immunoSEQ multiplex PCR; in TCRdb, only in-frame clones are kept and a portion is missing. The repertoire holds fewer than 200,000 clones, around 90% seen once, with about 1.4% in the top ten. Source material: blood. Receptors were obtained from a woman between 45 and 65 years old in good health. Each CDR3 is given with its conserved first and last residue. Fields, in order: D gene, J gene, V gene, clone size, CDR3 protein, CDR3 DNA. D genes are given only for firm matches. The size entry is marked missing in some rows and otherwise reads once, few, many or a size class.

>.|TRBJ2-1|TRBV29-1|.
CSVVLESSYNEQFF
TGCAGCGTTGTGCTGGAGAGCTCCTACAATGAGCAGTTCTTC
>.|TRBJ1-2|TRBV28|few
CASSFAGRAYGYTF
TGTGCCAGCAGTTTCGCGGGAAGGGCCTATGGCTACACCTTC
>.|TRBJ1-2|TRBV11-3|.
CASSLARPDGGYTF
TGTGCCAGCAGCTTAGCTAGGCCGGATGGAGGCTACACCTTC
>.|TRBJ1-1|TRBV20-1|.
CSASSGATEAFF
TGCAGTGCTAGTTCTGGCGCGACTGAAGCTTTCTTT
>.|TRBJ1-2|TRBV3-1/TRBV3-2|.
CASSQDPYGYTF
TGTGCCAGCAGCCAAGATCCTTATGGCTACACCTTC
>.|TRBJ2-6|TRBV7-9|.
CASSLGGGSGANVLTF
TGTGCCAGCAGCTTAGGAGGGGGCTCTGGGGCCAACGTCCTGACTTTC
>.|TRBJ1-3|TRBV5-1|.
CASSLAAGTSGNTIYF
TGCGCCAGCAGCTTGGCGGCAGGGACCTCTGGAAACACCATATATTTT
>TRBD2|TRBJ2-7|TRBV5-1|.
CASSSTWTSKNSYEQYF
TGCGCCAGCAGCTCAACATGGACTAGCAAAAACTCCTACGAGCAGTACTTC
>TRBD2|TRBJ2-1|TRBV4-2|.
CASSQVGTSANEQFF
TGTGCCAGCAGCCAAGTGGGGACTAGCGCTAATGAGCAGTTCTTC
>.|TRBJ2-1|TRBV7-3|once
CASSLFDGYNEQFF
TGTGCCAGCAGCTTGTTTGACGGGTACAATGAGCAGTTCTTC
>.|TRBJ1-5|TRBV24-1|once
CATSDPSASNQPQHF
TGTGCCACCAGTGATCCGTCAGCTAGCAATCAGCCCCAGCATTTT
>.|TRBJ1-2|TRBV28|.
CASSLHGGFGYTF
TGTGCCAGCAGTTTACATGGAGGGTTTGGCTACACCTTC
>.|TRBJ2-7|TRBV30|.
CAWSPGPVGEQYF
TGTGCCTGGAGTCCCGGACCCGTTGGGGAGCAGTACTTC
>TRBD1|TRBJ2-7|TRBV5-1|.
CASSSPGTGDPEQYF
TGCGCCAGCAGCTCGCCCGGGACAGGGGACCCCGAGCAGTACTTC
>.|TRBJ1-2|TRBV28|.
CASSFAQFPGRDYGYTF
TGTGCCAGCAGTTTCGCCCAATTTCCGGGGAGGGACTATGGCTACACCTTC
>.|TRBJ1-2|TRBV6-5|.
CASSYGQSSDGYTF
TGTGCCAGCAGTTACGGGCAGAGTAGCGATGGCTACACCTTC
>TRBD1|TRBJ2-5|TRBV10-3|.
CATSSGTGKTETQYF
TGTGCCACAAGTTCAGGGACAGGGAAAACAGAGACCCAGTACTTC
>TRBD2|TRBJ2-1|TRBV2|once
CASSERAYRSSGGTGNNEQFF
TGTGCCAGCAGTGAAAGGGCGTATCGAAGTAGCGGGGGGACCGGAAACAATGAGCAGTTCTTC
>.|TRBJ1-4|TRBV7-8|.
CASSFQSEKLFF
TGTGCCAGCAGCTTCCAGTCAGAAAAACTGTTTTTT
>.|TRBJ1-5|TRBV7-9|.
CASSLQGRNQPQHF
TGTGCCAGCAGCTTACAGGGGCGAAATCAGCCCCAGCATTTT
>TRBD1|TRBJ2-7|TRBV5-1|.
CASSRDLTGAAFYEQYF
TGCGCCAGCAGCCGAGACCTCACAGGGGCGGCCTTCTACGAGCAGTACTTC
>TRBD1|TRBJ1-2|TRBV15|.
CATSRGSQGNYGYTF
TGTGCCACCAGCAGAGGCTCACAGGGGAACTATGGCTACACCTTC
>TRBD2|TRBJ2-2|TRBV7-9|.
CASRGAGLNTGELFF
TGTGCCAGCAGAGGAGCGGGATTGAACACCGGGGAGCTGTTTTTT
>.|TRBJ2-1|TRBV4-1|.
CASSQDREIGRSLKREQFF
TGCGCCAGCAGCCAAGATCGGGAGATAGGACGCTCGCTCAAAAGGGAGCAGTTCTTC
>TRBD1|TRBJ1-1|TRBV5-7|.
CASIERDRGTEAFF
TGTGCCAGCATAGAGCGGGACAGGGGCACTGAAGCTTTCTTT
>.|TRBJ2-7|TRBV9|.
CASSPRALSYEQYF
TGTGCCAGCAGCCCCCGGGCCCTCTCCTACGAGCAGTACTTC
>.|TRBJ1-1|TRBV7-9|.
CASSLQMNTEAFF
TGTGCCAGCAGCTTACAAATGAACACTGAAGCTTTCTTT
>TRBD1|TRBJ1-4|TRBV6-4|.
CASGRNTGGRTEKLFF
TGTGCCAGCGGTCGAAATACAGGGGGCCGTACTGAAAAACTGTTTTTT
>.|TRBJ1-4|TRBV7-2|.
CASSKKYGSTNEKLFF
TGTGCCAGCAGCAAAAAATACGGGAGTACTAATGAAAAACTGTTTTTT
>.|TRBJ1-1|TRBV5-6|.
CASSLGGLTGVSEAFF
TGTGCCAGCAGCTTGGGAGGACTGACAGGAGTCTCGGAAGCTTTCTTT
>.|TRBJ2-1|TRBV12-5|.
CASGIPWGEQFF
TGTGCTAGTGGAATTCCCTGGGGTGAGCAGTTCTTC
>TRBD1|TRBJ1-2|TRBV4-2|once
CASSQEEVRDRTGNYGYTF
TGTGCCAGCAGCCAAGAGGAGGTCCGGGACAGGACCGGGAACTATGGCTACACCTTC
>TRBD2|TRBJ2-7|TRBV9|few
CASSPGLADITYEQYF
TGTGCCAGCAGCCCCGGACTAGCGGACATAACCTACGAGCAGTACTTC
>.|TRBJ2-7|TRBV19|.
CASSDPWRSGSYEQYF
TGTGCCAGTAGTGATCCATGGAGGTCGGGGTCCTACGAGCAGTACTTC
>.|TRBJ1-6|TRBV5-5|.
CASSLMGSYNSPLHF
TGTGCCAGCAGCTTGATGGGCTCCTATAATTCACCCCTCCACTTT
>.|TRBJ1-4|TRBV19|.
CASTEGLDHIELFF
TGTGCCAGCACCGAGGGACTGGACCATATAGAACTGTTTTTT
>.|TRBJ2-3|TRBV6-2/TRBV6-3|.
CASSYPRGSDTQYF
TGTGCCAGCAGTTATCCAAGAGGGTCAGATACGCAGTATTTT
>.|TRBJ1-1|TRBV18|.
CASSPNLGGDTEAFF
TGTGCCAGCTCACCTAATTTGGGTGGGGACACTGAAGCTTTCTTT
>.|TRBJ1-5|TRBV15|.
CATSSQGRAQPQHF
TGTGCCACCAGCAGCCAGGGAAGGGCTCAGCCCCAGCATTTT
>.|TRBJ1-2|TRBV29-1|.
CSAAPGTNYGYTF
TGCAGCGCAGCACCCGGGACAAACTATGGCTACACCTTC
>TRBD1|TRBJ2-7|TRBV5-6|.
CASSLFTGQPLF
TGTGCCAGCAGCTTGTTCACGGGACAGCCGCTGTTC
>.|TRBJ1-4|TRBV14|.
CASSLGGVKLFF
TGTGCCAGCAGCCTCGGTGGAGTTAAACTGTTTTTT
>.|TRBJ2-7|TRBV7-8|.
CATRRTVVSEQYF
TGTGCCACGCGTAGGACAGTCGTCTCCGAGCAGTACTTC
>.|TRBJ1-4|TRBV9|.
CASSVAGGLNEKLFF
TGTGCCAGCAGCGTAGCAGGAGGGCTTAATGAAAAACTGTTTTTT
>TRBD1|TRBJ1-1|TRBV28|.
CASSSIGQGATEAFF
TGTGCCAGCAGTTCCATTGGACAGGGGGCGACGGAAGCTTTCTTT